Listed below are T cell receptor beta chains from one sample, sequenced in a study of shared T cell receptors in the human thymus. Clones were read by immunoSEQ multiplex PCR, and TCRdb kept only the in-frame ones, dropping some. The table shows hundreds of thousands of clones, with more than 75% occurring only once. The same specimen was also included in a second study, on human thymus T cells.

Material: thymocytes. The receptors were sampled from a boy younger than two with a congenital heart defect. CDR3s include the opening cysteine and the closing phenylalanine or tryptophan. The order of the fields is V gene, J gene, clone size, D gene, CDR3 DNA, CDR3 protein. A D gene is named only where the DNA matches it firmly. Where a row states a size, it is once, few, many or the class of an expanded clone; other rows omit it.

>TRBV4-3|TRBJ2-3|.|.
TGCGCCAGCAGCCAAGAAGCCCCTCAAGCGCCGACAGATACGCAGTATTTT
CASSQEAPQAPTDTQYF
>TRBV29-1|TRBJ2-7|.|TRBD1
TGCAGCGCGAGAGAGGGGGCCAACTACGAGCAGTACTTC
CSAREGANYEQYF
>TRBV12-5|TRBJ1-4|once|.
TGTGCTAGTGGTTTCCGGCAGGGGTCTGAAAAACTGTTTTTT
CASGFRQGSEKLFF
>TRBV5-6|TRBJ2-5|.|.
TGTGCCAGCAGCTTGGGGGGGCCAGGGGCTATGTACCAAGAGACCCAGTACTTC
CASSLGGPGAMYQETQYF
>TRBV7-2|TRBJ2-2|.|.
TGTGCCAGCAGCTTATTCCCTCGGGAGCCCGGGGAGCTGTTTTTT
CASSLFPREPGELFF
>TRBV15|TRBJ1-5|once|TRBD1
TGTGCCACCAGCAGAGTTTTTCGGGGGACAGACAATCAGCCCCAGCATTTT
CATSRVFRGTDNQPQHF
>TRBV4-3|TRBJ1-2|.|.
TGCGCCAGCAGCCAAGATCCAGGGCGACATAACTATGGCTACACCTTC
CASSQDPGRHNYGYTF
>TRBV7-9|TRBJ2-3|.|.
TGTGCCAGCAGCTTAGACTTATCCCCTAGCACAGATACGCAGTATTTT
CASSLDLSPSTDTQYF
>TRBV6-5|TRBJ1-2|.|TRBD1
TGTGCCAGCAGCCACACCGGGACAGGGTCGGGCACCTTC
CASSHTGTGSGTF
>TRBV9|TRBJ2-1|.|TRBD2
TGTGCCAGCAGCGTGGCGGCGGGGGGGCCCGATGAGCAGTTCTTC
CASSVAAGGPDEQFF
>TRBV5-1|TRBJ1-5|.|TRBD1
TGCGCCAGCAGCTTGGGAGGGACAGAGAATCAGCCCCAGCATTTT
CASSLGGTENQPQHF
>TRBV9|TRBJ2-3|.|.
TGTGCCAGCAGCGGGACCCCCCGTAGCGGACCCACAGATACGCAGTATTTT
CASSGTPRSGPTDTQYF
>TRBV6-5|TRBJ2-7|.|TRBD2
TGTGCCAGCACCACACCCGGGACTACCTACGAGCAGTACTTC
CASTTPGTTYEQYF
>TRBV11-2|TRBJ2-7|.|TRBD2
TGTGCCAGCAGCTTAGTACATAATCGACTAGCGGGGTCCTACGAGCAGTACTTC
CASSLVHNRLAGSYEQYF
>TRBV5-3|TRBJ2-5|once|TRBD2
TGTGCCAGAAGCTTGGGCGCGGATCTAGCGGGAGGGCCTGGAGAGACCCAGTACTTC
CARSLGADLAGGPGETQYF
>TRBV28|TRBJ1-5|.|TRBD1
TGTGCCAGCGGGGTGGGGTTGACAGGGTCAGGCAATCAGCCCCAGCATTTT
CASGVGLTGSGNQPQHF
>TRBV7-8|TRBJ2-1|.|.
TGTGCCAGCAGCTTAGGTCTAACCCCCTCCTCCTACAATGAGCAGTTCTTC
CASSLGLTPSSYNEQFF
>TRBV9|TRBJ1-2|.|.
TGTGCCAGCAGCGTAGGTGGGACGGGGGAAGGCTACACCTTC
CASSVGGTGEGYTF
>TRBV10-1|TRBJ2-7|.|TRBD1
TGCGCCAGCAGCATCGACAGGGCCTACGAGCAGTACTTC
CASSIDRAYEQYF
>TRBV6-1|TRBJ1-1|.|.
TGTGCCAGCAGTGAACCTCAACAGGGTTTTAGGAGTGCGACGGTTGAAGCTTTCTTT
CASSEPQQGFRSATVEAFF
>TRBV4-3|TRBJ2-3|.|TRBD2
TGCGCCAGCAGCCAAGAGGCCGGGCGGGAGGGTCTCACAGATACGCAGTATTTT
CASSQEAGREGLTDTQYF
>TRBV5-6|TRBJ2-2|once|TRBD1
TGTGCCAGCAGCTTCCACCGGGACAGGTCGAACACCGGGGAGCTGTTTTTT
CASSFHRDRSNTGELFF
>TRBV12-5|TRBJ2-1|.|TRBD2
TGTGCTAGTGGTTTCCTAACTAGCGGGAGGACGAATGAGCAGTTCTTC
CASGFLTSGRTNEQFF
>TRBV14|TRBJ1-6|.|.
TGTGCCAGCAGCCAAGCGGGGGCACCCCTCCACTTT
CASSQAGAPLHF
>TRBV14|TRBJ1-2|.|.
TGTGCCAGCAGCCAAGATTGGACAGAAGCTAACTATGGCTACACCTTC
CASSQDWTEANYGYTF
>TRBV10-3|TRBJ2-3|.|.
TGTGCCATCTCCAGGGTGAAGACAGATACGCAGTATTTT
CAISRVKTDTQYF
>TRBV28|TRBJ2-5|.|.
TGTGCCAGCAGTTTAACTAACATGGCTGTAGAAGAGACCCAGTACTTC
CASSLTNMAVEETQYF
>TRBV27|TRBJ2-5|once|.
TGTGCCAGCACAGCAGGGGAACCCCAAGAGACCCAGTACTTC
CASTAGEPQETQYF
>TRBV7-9|TRBJ1-1|once|.
TGTGCCAGCAGCTTAGACTGGGCAGGGGTCACCTACACTGAAGCTTTCTTT
CASSLDWAGVTYTEAFF
>TRBV25-1|TRBJ1-3|once|TRBD1
TGTGCCAGCAGTGGCCGGGACAGACTCAATGGAAACACCATATATTTT
CASSGRDRLNGNTIYF
>TRBV7-2|TRBJ2-7|few|TRBD2
TGTGCCAGCAGCTCGGAACCCGCCCAGCGGGAGAGGTACGAGCAGTACTTC
CASSSEPAQRERYEQYF
>TRBV28|TRBJ1-1|.|TRBD1
TGTGCCAGCAGTTTGCCGGGACAGGGGTCCTCGGGAGCTTTCTTT
CASSLPGQGSSGAFF
>TRBV21-1|TRBJ2-7|.|.
TGTGCCAGCAGCGGACAGCCCGATACCTACGAGCAGTACTTC
CASSGQPDTYEQYF
>TRBV28|TRBJ2-1|.|TRBD1
TGTGCCAGCAGTGACACCACGGGACAGGCTTACAATGAGCAGTTCTTC
CASSDTTGQAYNEQFF
>TRBV14|TRBJ2-7|.|.
TGTGCCAGCAGCTTCAGGGGAGGGACCCCCTACGAGCAGTACTTC
CASSFRGGTPYEQYF
>TRBV4-3|TRBJ2-7|.|TRBD2
TGCGCCAGCAGCCAAGGCCCCGGGGGGGGAAGCTCCTACGAGCAGTACTTC
CASSQGPGGGSSYEQYF
>TRBV27|TRBJ1-1|once|.
TGTGCCAGCAGTCCCCCAGGGTGGAACACTGAAGCTTTCTTT
CASSPPGWNTEAFF
>TRBV30|TRBJ1-5|.|.
TGTGCCTGGAGTCCAAAAAGACAGGAAATCAATAGCAATCAGCCCCAGCATTTT
CAWSPKRQEINSNQPQHF
>TRBV4-1|TRBJ1-1|once|.
TGCGCCAGCAGCCCTTTACTACAGGGGAACACTGAAGCTTTCTTT
CASSPLLQGNTEAFF
>TRBV30|TRBJ2-2|.|.
TGTGCCTGGAGTGAAAGGACACCGAACACCGGGGAGCTGTTTTTT
CAWSERTPNTGELFF
>TRBV4-3|TRBJ2-3|.|TRBD2
TGCGCCAGCAGCCCTCGGTTTAGCGGGGTATCTAGCACAGATACGCAGTATTTT
CASSPRFSGVSSTDTQYF
>TRBV9|TRBJ1-1|.|TRBD1
TGTGCCAGCAGCCCCGGGACAGGGATGAACACTGAAGCTTTCTTT
CASSPGTGMNTEAFF
>TRBV30|TRBJ2-5|.|.
TGTGCCTGTAGGGGGGGTGGCGAGACCCAGTACTTC
CACRGGGETQYF
>TRBV30|TRBJ2-3|.|TRBD1
TGTGCCTGGAGTGTACAGGGATCGCAGGGGGACCCCCTTAACACAGATACGCAGTATTTT
CAWSVQGSQGDPLNTDTQYF
>TRBV12-5|TRBJ2-6|few|.
TGTGCTAGTGGTTCCGGCAGGGATTCCTCTGGGGCCAACGTCCTGACTTTC
CASGSGRDSSGANVLTF
>TRBV4-3|TRBJ1-1|once|.
TGCGCCAGCAGCCAAGGACGGGGTACGCACACTGAAGCTTTCTTT
CASSQGRGTHTEAFF
>TRBV4-3|TRBJ2-1|once|.
TGCGCCGTCTCGCGGGCGGGTACGGACGACAATGAGCAGTTCTTC
CAVSRAGTDDNEQFF
>TRBV5-6|TRBJ2-7|.|TRBD1
TGTGCCAGCAGCTTGGCCGGGACAGGGGAACGCGAGCAGTACTTC
CASSLAGTGEREQYF
>TRBV11-2|TRBJ2-1|.|TRBD2
TGTGCCAGCAGCCCGCAGTGGGCTAGCGGGAGCAGAGGTTCAAATGAGCAGTTCTTC
CASSPQWASGSRGSNEQFF
>TRBV5-1|TRBJ2-7|few|TRBD1
TGCGCCAGCAGCCTAAAACAGGGCAGGGGGATTTCCTACGAGCAGTACTTC
CASSLKQGRGISYEQYF
>TRBV7-2|TRBJ1-4|.|.
TGTGCCAGCAGCTTAGCACCATACTCTAATGAAAAACTGTTTTTT
CASSLAPYSNEKLFF
>TRBV9|TRBJ2-3|.|TRBD2
TGTGCCAGCAGCGTAGAGGGACTAGCGGGGCGGACGCAGTATTTT
CASSVEGLAGRTQYF